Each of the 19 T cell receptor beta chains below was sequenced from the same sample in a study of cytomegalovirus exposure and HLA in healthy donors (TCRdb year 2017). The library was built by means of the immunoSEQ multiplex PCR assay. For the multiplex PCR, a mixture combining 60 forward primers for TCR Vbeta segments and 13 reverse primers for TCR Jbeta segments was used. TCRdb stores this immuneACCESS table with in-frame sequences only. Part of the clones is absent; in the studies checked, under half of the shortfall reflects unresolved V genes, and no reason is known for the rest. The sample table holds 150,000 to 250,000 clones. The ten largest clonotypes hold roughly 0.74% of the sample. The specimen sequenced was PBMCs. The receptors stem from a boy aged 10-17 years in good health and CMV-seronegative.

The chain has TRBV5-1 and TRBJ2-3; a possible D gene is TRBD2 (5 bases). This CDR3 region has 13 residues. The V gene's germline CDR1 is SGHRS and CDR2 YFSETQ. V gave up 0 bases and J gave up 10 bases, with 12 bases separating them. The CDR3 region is CASSLDGVQPQYF. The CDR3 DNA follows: TGCGCCAGCAGCTTGGACGGGGTTCAACCGCAGTATTTT.

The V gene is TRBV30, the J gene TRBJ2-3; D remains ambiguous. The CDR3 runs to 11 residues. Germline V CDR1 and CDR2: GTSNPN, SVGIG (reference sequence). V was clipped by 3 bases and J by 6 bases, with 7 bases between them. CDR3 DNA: TGTGCCTGGAGGGCGAGGGATACGCAGTATTTT. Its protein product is CAWRARDTQYF. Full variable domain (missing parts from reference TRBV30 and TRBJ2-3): SQTIHQWPATLVQPVGSPLSLECTVEGTSNPNLYWYRQAAGRGLQLLFYSVGIGQISSEVPQNLSASRPQDRQFILSSKKLLLSDSGFYLCAWRARDTQYFGPGTRLTVL.

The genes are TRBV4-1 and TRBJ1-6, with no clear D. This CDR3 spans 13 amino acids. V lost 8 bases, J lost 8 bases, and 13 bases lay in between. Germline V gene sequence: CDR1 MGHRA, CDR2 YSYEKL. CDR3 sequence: CASGRRADSPLHF. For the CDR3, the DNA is TGCGCCAGCGGAAGGCGGGCGGATTCACCCCTCCACTTT.

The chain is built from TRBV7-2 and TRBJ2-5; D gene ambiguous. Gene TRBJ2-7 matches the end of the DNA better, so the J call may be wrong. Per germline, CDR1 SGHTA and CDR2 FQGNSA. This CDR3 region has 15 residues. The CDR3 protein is CASSLDLVRSYEQYF. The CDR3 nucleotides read TGTGCCAGCAGCTTAGATTTGGTACGCTCCTACGAGCAGTACTTC.

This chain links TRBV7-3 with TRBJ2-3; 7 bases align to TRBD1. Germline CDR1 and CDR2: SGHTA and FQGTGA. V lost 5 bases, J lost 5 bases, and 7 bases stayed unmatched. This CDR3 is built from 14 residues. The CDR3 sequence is CASSTDTGVDTQYF. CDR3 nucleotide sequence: TGTGCCAGCAGCACTGATACAGGGGTAGATACGCAGTATTTT.

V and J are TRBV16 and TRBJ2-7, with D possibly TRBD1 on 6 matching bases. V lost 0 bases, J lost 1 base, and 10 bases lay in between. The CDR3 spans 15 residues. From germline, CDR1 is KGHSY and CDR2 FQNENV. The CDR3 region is CASSQSSQGSYEQYF. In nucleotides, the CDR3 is TGTGCCAGCAGCCAATCTAGTCAGGGGTCCTACGAGCAGTACTTC.

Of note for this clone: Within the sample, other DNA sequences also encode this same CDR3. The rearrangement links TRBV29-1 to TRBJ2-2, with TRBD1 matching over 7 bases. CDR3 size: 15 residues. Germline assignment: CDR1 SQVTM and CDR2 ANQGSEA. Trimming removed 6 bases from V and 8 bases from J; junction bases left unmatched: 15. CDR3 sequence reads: CSVRPADRATGELFF. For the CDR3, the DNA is TGCAGCGTCCGACCCGCCGACAGGGCGACTGGGGAGCTGTTTTTT.

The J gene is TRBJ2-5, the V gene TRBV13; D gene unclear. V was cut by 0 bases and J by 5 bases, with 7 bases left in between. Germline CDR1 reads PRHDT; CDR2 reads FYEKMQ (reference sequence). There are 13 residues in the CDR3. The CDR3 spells CASSLGMRETQYF. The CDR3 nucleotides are TGTGCCAGCAGCTTAGGGATGCGGGAGACCCAGTACTTC.

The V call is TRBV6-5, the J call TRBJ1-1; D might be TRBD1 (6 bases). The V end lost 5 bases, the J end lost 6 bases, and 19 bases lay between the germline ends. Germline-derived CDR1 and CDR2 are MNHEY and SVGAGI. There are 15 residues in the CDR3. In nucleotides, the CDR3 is TGTGCCAGCAGTAACCGGCTTTACAGGGTGGCTGAAGCTTTCTTT. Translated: CASSNRLYRVAEAFF.

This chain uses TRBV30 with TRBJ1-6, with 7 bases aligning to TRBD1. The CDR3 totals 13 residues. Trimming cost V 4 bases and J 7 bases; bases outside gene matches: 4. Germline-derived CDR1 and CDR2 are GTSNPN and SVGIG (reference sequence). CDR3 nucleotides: TGTGCCTGGAACCGGGACAGCAATTCACCCCTCCACTTT. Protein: CAWNRDSNSPLHF.

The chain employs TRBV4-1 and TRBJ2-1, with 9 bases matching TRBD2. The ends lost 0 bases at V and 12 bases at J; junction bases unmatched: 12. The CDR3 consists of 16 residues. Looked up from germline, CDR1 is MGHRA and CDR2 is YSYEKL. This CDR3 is CASSQEPGTSKIGQFF. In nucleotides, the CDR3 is TGCGCCAGCAGCCAAGAACCCGGGACTAGCAAGATCGGGCAGTTCTTC.

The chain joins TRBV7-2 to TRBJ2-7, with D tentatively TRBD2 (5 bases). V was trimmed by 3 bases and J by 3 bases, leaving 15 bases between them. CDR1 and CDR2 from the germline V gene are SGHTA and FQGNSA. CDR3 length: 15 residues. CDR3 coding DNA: TGTGCCAGCAGCTTCACCTCGGGATCCAACTACGAGCAGTACTTC. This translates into CASSFTSGSNYEQYF. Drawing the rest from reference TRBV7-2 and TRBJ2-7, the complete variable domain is GAGVSQSPSNKVTEKGKDVELRCDPISGHTALYWYRQSLGQGLEFLIYFQGNSAPDKSGLPSDRFSAERTGGSVSTLTIQRTQQEDSAVYLCASSFTSGSNYEQYFGPGTRLTVT.

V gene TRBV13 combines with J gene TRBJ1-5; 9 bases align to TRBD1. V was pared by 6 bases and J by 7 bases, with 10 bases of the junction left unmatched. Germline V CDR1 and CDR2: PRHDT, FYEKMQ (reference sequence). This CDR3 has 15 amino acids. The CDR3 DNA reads TGTGCCAGCAGTTCGACCCGGGACAGGGACCAGCCCCAGCATTTT. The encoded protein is CASSSTRDRDQPQHF. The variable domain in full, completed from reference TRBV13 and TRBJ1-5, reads AAGVIQSPRHLIKEKRETATLKCYPIPRHDTVYWYQQGPGQDPQFLISFYEKMQSDKGSIPDRFSAQQFSDYHSELNMSSLELGDSALYFCASSSTRDRDQPQHFGDGTRLSIL.

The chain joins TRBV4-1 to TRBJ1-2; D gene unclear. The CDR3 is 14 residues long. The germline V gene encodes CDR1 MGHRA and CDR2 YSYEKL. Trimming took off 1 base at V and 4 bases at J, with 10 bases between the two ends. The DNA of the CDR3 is TGCGCCAGCAGCCAAGTTTCCGCGCTCTATGGCTACACCTTC. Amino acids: CASSQVSALYGYTF.

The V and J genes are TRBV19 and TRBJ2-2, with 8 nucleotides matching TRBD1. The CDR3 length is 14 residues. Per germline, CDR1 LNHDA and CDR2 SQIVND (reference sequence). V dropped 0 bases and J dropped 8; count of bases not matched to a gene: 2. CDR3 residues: CASSIDRGLGELFF. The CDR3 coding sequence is TGTGCCAGTAGTATAGACAGGGGGCTTGGGGAGCTGTTTTTT.

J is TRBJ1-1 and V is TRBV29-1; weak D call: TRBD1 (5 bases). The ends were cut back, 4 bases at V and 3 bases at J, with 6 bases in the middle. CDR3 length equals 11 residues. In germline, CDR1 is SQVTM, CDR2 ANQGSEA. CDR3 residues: CSVVGHTEAFF. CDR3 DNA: TGCAGCGTTGTGGGGCACACTGAAGCTTTCTTT.

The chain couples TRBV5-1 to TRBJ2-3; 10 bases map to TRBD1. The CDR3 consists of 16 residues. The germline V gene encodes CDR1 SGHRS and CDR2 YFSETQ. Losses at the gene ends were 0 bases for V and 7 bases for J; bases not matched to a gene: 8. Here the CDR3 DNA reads TGCGCCAGCAGCTTGGGGCCGACAGGGGGCGGGAATACGCAGTATTTT. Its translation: CASSLGPTGGGNTQYF.

In DNA form, the CDR3 reads TGTGCCAGCTCACCGATTGCGGGTGGCAGGGGTTACGAGCAGTACTTC. Translating it yields CASSPIAGGRGYEQYF. The gene calls are TRBV18 and TRBJ2-7; TRBD1 might be the D (6 bases). The CDR3 consists of 16 residues. Between the trimmed V and J ends, which lost 3 bases and 4 bases, there was a span of 19 bases. Per the germline V gene, CDR1 is KGHSH and CDR2 is LQKENI.

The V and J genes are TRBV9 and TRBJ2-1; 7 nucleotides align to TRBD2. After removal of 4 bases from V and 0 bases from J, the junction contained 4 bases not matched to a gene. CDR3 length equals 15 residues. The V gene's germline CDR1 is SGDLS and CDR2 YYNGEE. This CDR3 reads CASSPSGASYNEQFF. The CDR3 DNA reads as TGTGCCAGCAGCCCCAGCGGGGCCTCCTACAATGAGCAGTTCTTC. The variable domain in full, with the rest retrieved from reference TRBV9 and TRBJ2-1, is DSGVTQTPKHLITATGQRVTLRCSPRSGDLSVYWYQQSLDQGLQFLIQYYNGEERAKGNILERFSAQQFPDLHSELNLSSLELGDSALYFCASSPSGASYNEQFFGPGTRLTVL.